The sequence of this TCR beta chain was determined in a study of T cell changes during pregnancy in multiple sclerosis. The CDR3 totals 18 residues. V gave up 2 bases and J gave up 8 bases; unmatched junction bases: 15. In germline, CDR1 is SGDLS, CDR2 YYNGEE. Sequencing was performed with immunoSEQ multiplex PCR; in TCRdb, only in-frame clones are kept and a portion is missing. Found here are 85,000 to 100,000 clones, 80% to 95% of them singletons; the top ten hold approximately 1.9%. This sequence originates from a female donor with multiple sclerosis, enrolled in a pregnancy study. The input for sequencing was peripheral blood, taken after pregnancy. The chain links TRBV9 to TRBJ2-1; 11 bases agree with TRBD2. The CDR3 DNA reads as TGTGCCAGCAGCGTCACCCCAGGGACTAGCGGCCAAGCTCATGAGCAGTTCTTC. It encodes CASSVTPGTSGQAHEQFF.